This TCR gamma chain was retrieved from a study of γδ T cells in repeated Plasmodium falciparum infection. CDR1 and CDR2 from the germline V gene are EGSTGY and YDSYTSSV. The CDR3 totals 12 residues. Details on this clone: Since a far larger clone is one base different, this is likely a read error. Other DNA sequences of this sample code for an identical CDR3.

Vgamma9/Vdelta2+ and Vdelta2-negative gammadelta T cells were flow-sorted from PBMC for bulk sequencing. TCRdb made new clone calls on the multiplex PCR reads using CATT. The sample carries 27,000 or so gamma-chain clones, over 1.1% recorded once. The origin of this receptor is a pool of human donors (malaria-infected and uninfected, not separated). The V gene is given as TRGV4, and no J gene call is available. Source material: gamma-delta T cells from blood. The CDR3 is CATWDVALKKLF. For the CDR3, the DNA is TGTGCCACCTGGGATGTCGCCCTTAAAAAACTCTTT.